Listed below are T cell receptor beta chains from one sample, sequenced in a study of T cells in Graves' hyperthyroidism and ophthalmopathy. From the multiplex PCR reads, TCRdb called clonotypes with MiXCR, one entry per CDR3 protein. This table holds more than 500,000 distinct CDR3 sequences, 15% to 20% found once. The specimen was blood. These receptors were obtained from a young woman with Graves' ophthalmopathy. Each CDR3 is given with its conserved first and last residue. Fields, in order: V gene, D gene, clone size, CDR3 protein. The D gene is left open where the match is weak. Clone size, where shown, is once, few, many, or a class for clones that have expanded.

V: TRBV18
D: -
size: few
CDR3: CASSSGFEAFF

V: TRBV28
D: TRBD1
size: few
CDR3: CASSSGGGNTGELFF

V: TRBV6-4
D: TRBD2
size: few
CDR3: CASSDKASGRANNEQFF

V: TRBV28
D: -
size: many
CDR3: CASAGGAGSRDGYTF

V: TRBV11-2
D: -
size: few
CDR3: CASSYVDRPYEQYF

V: TRBV7-2
D: -
size: -
CDR3: CASSLISANNEKLFF

V: TRBV19
D: TRBD2
size: -
CDR3: CASSTGPSGRALNTQYF

V: TRBV5-1
D: TRBD1
size: many
CDR3: CASSFGTATNEQYF

V: TRBV28
D: -
size: few
CDR3: CASSLGTQGANEQFF

V: TRBV12-3/TRBV12-4
D: -
size: -
CDR3: CASSLVPNNYGYTF

V: TRBV5-1
D: -
size: many
CDR3: CASSSGQQNTEAFF

V: TRBV20-1
D: -
size: -
CDR3: CSARSTESLNSPLHF

V: TRBV12-3/TRBV12-4
D: TRBD2
size: many
CDR3: CASSSPPAGLAGEQFF

V: TRBV29-1
D: TRBD1
size: -
CDR3: CSGTPRGQGGEAFF

V: TRBV7-9
D: -
size: few
CDR3: CASSLRFDEQFF

V: TRBV27
D: -
size: many
CDR3: CASSLGYRTDTQYF

V: TRBV13
D: TRBD1
size: few
CDR3: CASSLGWTGVTYEQYF

V: TRBV24-1
D: TRBD2
size: many
CDR3: CATSDDQLAGEETQYF

V: TRBV5-5
D: TRBD2
size: -
CDR3: CASSLGGGEETQYF

V: TRBV5-8
D: -
size: few
CDR3: CASSLQGIGSYEQYF

V: TRBV7-2
D: -
size: few
CDR3: CASSLYGSSYSNQPQHF

V: TRBV11-2
D: TRBD2
size: -
CDR3: CASSFSTGGYEQYF

V: TRBV7-9
D: TRBD1
size: -
CDR3: CASSEDRDQAFF

V: TRBV20-1
D: TRBD2
size: many
CDR3: CSATTSGLSYEQYF

V: TRBV6-1
D: -
size: few
CDR3: CASVGQQREQYF

V: TRBV15
D: -
size: -
CDR3: CATSRSGVNTDTQYF

V: TRBV3-1
D: -
size: many
CDR3: CASRQEAATYEQYF

V: TRBV7-2
D: -
size: many
CDR3: CASSLGLAGNTIYF

V: TRBV6-1
D: TRBD1
size: many
CDR3: CASSLVQTGTEKLFF

V: TRBV12-5
D: -
size: -
CDR3: CASGLVGPSYEQYF

V: TRBV5-1
D: -
size: many
CDR3: CASSLEISRLNTEAFF

V: TRBV30
D: -
size: many
CDR3: CAWTSLSLADTQYF

V: TRBV29-1
D: -
size: few
CDR3: CSVASGEAYEQYF

V: TRBV6-5
D: TRBD1
size: -
CDR3: CASSYPRTGVPLEAFF

V: TRBV28
D: -
size: many
CDR3: CASTNPRSYEQYF

V: TRBV28
D: -
size: few
CDR3: CASSLTVNGQFF

V: TRBV12-3/TRBV12-4
D: -
size: many
CDR3: CASRINEQFF